This is a list of T cell receptor beta chains from one sample in a study of blood T cell repertoires in COVID-19. Some clones are missing from TCRdb's copy, which holds only in-frame ones; the method was immunoSEQ multiplex PCR. The table includes some 200,000 clones, roughly 79% detected once. Sequencing was carried out using peripheral blood. The receptors originated from a woman in her forties with COVID-19, enrolled during active disease. Both conserved end residues are part of each CDR3. A D gene is named only where the DNA matches it firmly. A clone size is listed for some rows: how often the clone was seen (once, few, many), or a class if it is expanded.

j_call | clone_size | v_call | d_call | cdr3_nt | cdr3_aa
TRBJ2-3 | NA | TRBV4-2 | TRBD2 | TGTGCCAGCAGCCAAGGGGCCATTTGGCGGGAGAGGATAGATACGCAGTATTTT | CASSQGAIWRERIDTQYF
TRBJ2-2 | NA | TRBV11-2 | NA | TGTGCCAGCAGCTTAGATGGGGGGAGCCACACCGGGGAGCTGTTTTTT | CASSLDGGSHTGELFF
TRBJ1-2 | NA | TRBV29-1 | NA | TGCAGCGCCATGGGGCCAGCCGGCGGTGGCTACACCTTC | CSAMGPAGGGYTF
TRBJ2-2 | NA | TRBV7-9 | NA | TGTGCCAGCAGCTTGGGGCTGCCAAACACCGGGGAGCTGTTTTTT | CASSLGLPNTGELFF
TRBJ2-1 | NA | TRBV11-2 | NA | TGTGCCAGCAGCTTAGTGCGCGGGTCCTACAATGAGCAGTTCTTC | CASSLVRGSYNEQFF
TRBJ1-6 | NA | TRBV30 | TRBD1 | TGTGCCTGGAATCCGGGACAGGGCTTCCCCCTCCACTTT | CAWNPGQGFPLHF
TRBJ2-1 | NA | TRBV3-1/TRBV3-2 | TRBD2 | TGTGCCAGCAGCCGGGAGCGGGAGGTAGTTTACTCCTACAATGAGCAGTTCTTC | CASSREREVVYSYNEQFF
TRBJ1-5 | NA | TRBV5-6 | NA | TGTGCCAGCAGCTTGGCACCGAGCTATCAGCCCCAGCATTTT | CASSLAPSYQPQHF
TRBJ1-2 | NA | TRBV30 | NA | TGTGCCTGGAGTGAGGGACACGTCTATGGCTACACCTTC | CAWSEGHVYGYTF
TRBJ2-1 | NA | TRBV5-6 | NA | TGTGCCAGCAGCGGAGGCGTTCACAATGAGCAGTTCTTC | CASSGGVHNEQFF
TRBJ2-1 | NA | TRBV2 | NA | TGTGCCAGCAAATCCCCCTACGGGAACAATGAGCAGTTCTTC | CASKSPYGNNEQFF
TRBJ1-2 | NA | TRBV6-6 | TRBD1 | TGTGCCAGCAGTTATGGGACAGGGGGATCGGGCGGCTACACCTTC | CASSYGTGGSGGYTF
TRBJ2-5 | NA | TRBV7-9 | TRBD1 | TGTGCCAGCAGCACTACATCGACAGGGCGAGAGACCCAGTACTTC | CASSTTSTGRETQYF
TRBJ1-5 | NA | TRBV28 | NA | TGTGCCAGCAGCCCCGACATAGTTAGCAATCAGCCCCAGCATTTT | CASSPDIVSNQPQHF
TRBJ2-2 | NA | TRBV9 | TRBD2 | TGTGCCAGCAGCGGTAGCGGGGACACCGGGGAGCTGTTTTTT | CASSGSGDTGELFF
TRBJ2-6 | NA | TRBV6-2/TRBV6-3 | NA | TGTGCCAGCAGTTACGGGACATCTGGGGCCAACGTCCTGACTTTC | CASSYGTSGANVLTF
TRBJ1-1 | NA | TRBV7-2 | TRBD1 | TGTGCCAGCAGCGCCTACAGGGGGGTGAACACTGAAGCTTTCTTT | CASSAYRGVNTEAFF
TRBJ2-2 | NA | TRBV14 | NA | TGTGCCAGCAGCCAAGGAGCGCAGGGGTGGTTCACCGGGGAGCTGTTTTTT | CASSQGAQGWFTGELFF
TRBJ2-1 | NA | TRBV24-1 | TRBD2 | TGTGCCACCAGTGCCCCCGGGGTAGCGGGAGCCAATTCCAATGAGCAGTTCTTC | CATSAPGVAGANSNEQFF
TRBJ1-2 | NA | TRBV7-2 | NA | TGTGCCAGCAGCTTACCGGGACACCGGAACTATGGCTACACCTTC | CASSLPGHRNYGYTF
TRBJ2-5 | NA | TRBV5-4 | TRBD2 | TGTGCCAGCAGTGCAGGGGCGGGGGGAGGCGAGACCCAGTACTTC | CASSAGAGGGETQYF
TRBJ2-1 | NA | TRBV7-7 | TRBD2 | TGTGCTAGCAGCTTGGCGGGGGAGAGCAATGAGCAGTTCTTC | CASSLAGESNEQFF
TRBJ1-5 | few | TRBV3-1/TRBV3-2 | NA | TGTGCCAGCAGCCCGAAGTGGCAGGGGACGAATCAGCCCCAGCATTTT | CASSPKWQGTNQPQHF
TRBJ1-1 | NA | TRBV7-3 | NA | TGTGCCAGCAGCTTTCAACCAGGGACTAACACTGAAGCTTTCTTT | CASSFQPGTNTEAFF
TRBJ1-2 | many | TRBV2 | NA | TGTGCCAGCAGTCCAGGGGTCGGCTATGGCTACACCTTC | CASSPGVGYGYTF
TRBJ2-7 | few | TRBV5-1 | TRBD2 | TGCGCCAGCAGCGGAAACCTAGCGGGGGCCTACGAGCAGTACTTC | CASSGNLAGAYEQYF
TRBJ2-3 | NA | TRBV5-6 | NA | TGTGCCAGCAGCTCAGGGACTTACACAGATACGCAGTATTTT | CASSSGTYTDTQYF
TRBJ2-5 | NA | TRBV3-1/TRBV3-2 | NA | TGTGCCAGCAGCCCCCTTCGAAGCACTTCCGAGACCCAGTACTTC | CASSPLRSTSETQYF
TRBJ2-7 | NA | TRBV28 | NA | TGTGCCAGCAGCACAGGGGGGGACGAGCAGTACTTC | CASSTGGDEQYF
TRBJ1-2 | NA | TRBV6-5 | NA | TGTGCCAGCATGGGGCAGACGACCATCTATGGCTACACCTTC | CASMGQTTIYGYTF
TRBJ1-6 | NA | TRBV6-6 | TRBD1 | TGTGCCAGCAGTTGGGACAGGGGTAATTCACCCCTCCACTTT | CASSWDRGNSPLHF
TRBJ2-3 | NA | TRBV7-6 | TRBD2 | TGTGCCAGCAGCCGCCCTAGCGGGAGGGCTCCAGATACGCAGTATTTT | CASSRPSGRAPDTQYF
TRBJ2-1 | NA | TRBV18 | TRBD2 | TGTGCCAGCTCAAGACGGACTAGCGGGATTAATGAGCAGTTCTTC | CASSRRTSGINEQFF
TRBJ2-7 | NA | TRBV6-1 | TRBD1 | TGTGCCAGCAGTGGGCAGGGGGCGCAAGAGCAGTACTTC | CASSGQGAQEQYF
TRBJ1-1 | once | TRBV6-5 | NA | TGTGCCAGCAGCGACTTTCAGGGGCACACTGAAGCTTTCTTT | CASSDFQGHTEAFF
TRBJ2-3 | NA | TRBV19 | NA | TGTGCCAGTAGTCCCGGAGCGGTTAGCACAGATACGCAGTATTTT | CASSPGAVSTDTQYF
TRBJ2-3 | NA | TRBV6-5 | NA | TGTGCCAGCAAGACGGGAGACACAGATACGCAGTATTTT | CASKTGDTDTQYF
TRBJ2-3 | NA | TRBV10-2 | TRBD2 | TGCGCCAGCAGCTCCGGACTAGCGGGAGGGGATACGCAGTATTTT | CASSSGLAGGDTQYF
TRBJ2-7 | NA | TRBV29-1 | NA | TGCAGCGTTGATAGCGGCTCCTACGAGCAGTACTTC | CSVDSGSYEQYF
TRBJ2-2 | NA | TRBV7-2 | TRBD2 | TGTGCCAGCAGCCAACGACCCTTAGCGGGAGTAGTCTCTGCCGGGGAGCTGTTTTTT | CASSQRPLAGVVSAGELFF
TRBJ2-7 | NA | TRBV28 | TRBD1 | TGTGCCAGCAAAGGGACAGTGGTTCTTGGGCAGTACTTC | CASKGTVVLGQYF
TRBJ1-5 | NA | TRBV19 | NA | TGTGCCAGTAGTACCGCCGGGCCCCAGCATTTT | CASSTAGPQHF
TRBJ2-7 | many | TRBV7-9 | NA | TGTGCCAGCAGCTTCCTGAGCGAGCAGTACTTC | CASSFLSEQYF
TRBJ2-2 | NA | TRBV15 | NA | TGTGCCACCAGCAGGGCCCTTTCATTCGGGGAGCTGTTTTTT | CATSRALSFGELFF
TRBJ2-4 | NA | TRBV11-3 | TRBD1 | TGTGCCAGCAGCTTACCGCAGGGGGCGATCGCCAAAAACATTCAGTACTTC | CASSLPQGAIAKNIQYF
TRBJ2-3 | NA | TRBV7-6 | TRBD2 | TGTGCCAGCAGCTTAGTTGTAGCGGGGGCGGATACGCAGTATTTT | CASSLVVAGADTQYF